Following are 13 T cell receptor beta chains from one sample sequenced in a study of blood T cell repertoires in COVID-19. Assay: immunoSEQ multiplex PCR; the TCRdb copy retains only in-frame clones and omits some. The data show 95,000 to 120,000 clones, with 88% seen just once and 2.4% held by the top ten. Material: peripheral blood. The receptors were sampled from a human donor in a cohort sampled during active COVID-19.

V and J are TRBV4-2 and TRBJ2-1; perhaps TRBD2 as D (5 bases). CDR3 size: 12 residues. CDR1 and CDR2 (germline): LGHNA, YNFKEQ. V shed 4 bases and J shed 8 bases, with 9 bases lying between them. The CDR3 spells CASSPFGDEQFF. CDR3 DNA: TGTGCCAGCAGCCCCTTCGGGGATGAGCAGTTCTTC.

J is TRBJ2-5 and V is TRBV3-1 (or the pseudogene TRBV3-2); weak D call: TRBD1 (5 bases). The CDR3 sequence is 14 residues long. CDR1 is LGHDT, CDR2 YNNKEL, per germline (reference sequence). Trimming stripped 4 bases from V and 4 bases from J, with 13 bases between. CDR3 sequence: CASSPSGARETQYF. The CDR3 bases are TGTGCCAGCAGCCCCAGTGGGGCTCGAGAGACCCAGTACTTC.

The rearrangement links TRBV4-1 to TRBJ2-5, with 14 positions matching TRBD2. After removal of 1 base from V and 7 bases from J, the junction contained 2 bases not matched to a gene. The CDR3 runs 15 residues. The germline V gene encodes CDR1 MGHRA and CDR2 YSYEKL. Written as DNA, the CDR3 is TGCGCCAGCAGCCAAGGACTAGCGGGAGGGGTGACCCAGTACTTC. Translated, it gives CASSQGLAGGVTQYF.

The chain is built from TRBV5-1 and TRBJ2-5; TRBD2 matches at 9 bases. Trimming at V came to 2 bases and at J to 3 bases, leaving 8 bases not matched to a gene. CDR3 length: 16 amino acids. Germline CDR1 and CDR2: SGHRS and YFSETQ. The CDR3 is CASSFGGRTSEETQYF. The CDR3 region has the DNA TGCGCCAGCAGCTTCGGCGGAAGGACTAGCGAAGAGACCCAGTACTTC. Filled out from reference TRBV5-1 and TRBJ2-5, the complete variable domain reads KAGVTQTPRYLIKTRGQQVTLSCSPISGHRSVSWYQQTPGQGLQFLFEYFSETQRNKGNFPGRFSGRQFSNSRSEMNVSTLELGDSALYLCASSFGGRTSEETQYFGPGTRLLVL.

The V call is TRBV7-2, the J call TRBJ2-2; D perhaps matches TRBD2 (6 bases). The CDR3 has 13 residues. The germline V gene has CDR1 SGHTA and CDR2 FQGNSA. V lost 5 bases and J lost 6, with 10 bases in between. CDR3 DNA: TGTGCCAGCAGCCCTCAGCGGGCCGGGGAGCTGTTTTTT. Its translation: CASSPQRAGELFF.

The chain couples TRBV9 to TRBJ1-1; D perhaps matches TRBD1 (6 bases). Germline V gives CDR1 SGDLS, CDR2 YYNGEE. This CDR3 is built from 18 residues. V was trimmed by 3 bases and J by 6 bases, leaving 27 bases between them. Written as DNA, the CDR3 is TGTGCCAGCAGCGATCAACTCCAGACAGGTATAAGGTTCGCTGAAGCTTTCTTT. Translation gives CASSDQLQTGIRFAEAFF.

The chain employs TRBV6-5 and TRBJ1-1, with D perhaps TRBD1 (6 bases). CDR1 MNHEY and CDR2 SVGAGI come from the germline V gene. The CDR3 spans 14 residues. Trimming shortened V by 6 bases and J by 1 base, and 12 bases separated the two germline ends. The CDR3 here is CASRPGQPNTEAFF. The DNA of the CDR3 is TGTGCCAGCAGACCCGGACAGCCGAACACTGAAGCTTTCTTT.

This chain connects TRBV5-1 to TRBJ1-2; 9 positions match TRBD1. The CDR3 totals 14 residues. Germline loops: CDR1 SGHRS, CDR2 YFSETQ. Germline trimming cut 1 base from V and 6 bases from J; bases unmatched to any gene: 4. This CDR3 reads CASSLSRTGDGYTF. Here the CDR3 DNA reads TGCGCCAGCAGCTTGAGTAGGACAGGGGATGGCTACACCTTC.

This clone was picked up a small number of times. This CDR3 reads CAGRLAGGTSYEQYF. CDR3 DNA sequence: TGTGCCGGACGCCTAGCGGGGGGGACGTCCTACGAGCAGTACTTC. The chain combines TRBV5-8 with TRBJ2-7; 12 bases fit TRBD2. J lost 1 base, V lost 10 bases, and 9 bases had no gene match. CDR3 length: 15 amino acids. The germline gives CDR1 SGHTS, CDR2 YDEGEE.

The chain has TRBV24-1 and TRBJ2-7; 9 bases align to TRBD1. Germline CDR1 KGHDR, CDR2 SFDVKD. The CDR3 sequence is 13 residues long. After removal of 4 bases from V and 7 bases from J, the junction contained 4 bases not matched to a gene. The CDR3 loop is CATSDDRGEEQYF. CDR3 coding DNA: TGTGCCACCAGTGACGACAGGGGGGAAGAGCAGTACTTC.

The gene calls are TRBV15 and TRBJ2-2; TRBD2 might be the D (7 bases). Trimming left V 0 bases short and J 7 bases short, with 18 bases between. Per the germline V gene, CDR1 is LNHNV and CDR2 is YYDKDF (reference sequence). The CDR3 has 17 residues. The CDR3 nucleotides are TGTGCCACCAGCAGAGATTACGCGCAGGGGAGGGGCGGGGAGCTGTTTTTT. The encoded protein is CATSRDYAQGRGGELFF.

This chain joins TRBV2 and TRBJ1-2; the D gene is possibly TRBD1 (6 bases). The CDR3 extends over 13 amino acids. Germline-derived CDR1 and CDR2 are SNHLY and FYNNEI. Trimming pared 3 bases from V and 3 bases from J, leaving 8 bases between. This CDR3 reads CASSDRGDYGYTF. The CDR3 DNA reads TGTGCCAGCAGTGACAGGGGTGACTATGGCTACACCTTC.

The V and J genes are TRBV4-1 and TRBJ1-5; 9 bases map to TRBD1. There are 18 residues in the CDR3. After removal of 1 base from V and 1 base from J, the junction contained 8 bases not matched to a gene. The germline V gene encodes CDR1 MGHRA and CDR2 YSYEKL. The CDR3: CASSQVLAGTGSNQPQHF. Written as DNA, the CDR3 is TGCGCCAGCAGCCAAGTATTAGCAGGGACAGGGAGCAATCAGCCCCAGCATTTT.